These 13 T cell receptor beta chains came from one sample sequenced in a study of cytomegalovirus exposure and HLA in healthy donors. The PCR was carried out with 60 Vbeta primers and 13 Jbeta primers. Clones were read by immunoSEQ multiplex PCR, and TCRdb kept only the in-frame ones, dropping some. This table holds 85,000 to 120,000 clones, over 65% found once. Sequencing was performed on PBMCs. Every receptor here comes from a man aged 40-55 years in good health and CMV-seronegative.

This clone was seen a handful of times. The J gene is TRBJ2-3, the V gene TRBV6-5, with D perhaps TRBD2 (6 bases). V lost 4 bases, J lost 6 bases, and 14 bases lay in between. Germline-derived CDR1 and CDR2 are MNHEY and SVGAGI. This CDR3 region has 14 residues. As DNA, the CDR3 is TGTGCCAGCAGTTCGGGACTGTCTAGGGATACGCAGTATTTT. Protein: CASSSGLSRDTQYF.

The chain combines TRBV2 with TRBJ2-7; D uncertain. Trimming took off 7 bases at V and 3 bases at J, with 10 bases between the two ends. Germline CDR1 and CDR2: SNHLY and FYNNEI. This CDR3 has 12 residues. The CDR3 DNA reads TGTGCCAGCACGTCCGTCGGCTACGAGCAGTACTTC. This encodes CASTSVGYEQYF.

The gene calls are TRBV18 and TRBJ1-2, with 10 bases fitting TRBD1. CDR3 size: 14 residues. Losses at the gene ends were 3 bases for V and 9 bases for J; bases not matched to a gene: 7. Per germline, CDR1 KGHSH and CDR2 LQKENI. CDR3: CASSPGTGEISYTF. CDR3 nucleotide sequence: TGTGCCAGCTCACCGGGGACAGGGGAGATAAGCTACACCTTC.

With regard to this clone: Additional DNA sequences in this sample encode the identical CDR3. The chain employs TRBV9 and TRBJ2-1; TRBD1 agrees at 8 bases. Germline values: CDR1 SGDLS, CDR2 YYNGEE. This CDR3 is built from 15 residues. V gave up 3 bases and J gave up 2 bases; unmatched junction bases: 4. CDR3: CASSARTGPYNEQFF. The CDR3 DNA is TGTGCCAGCAGCGCCAGGACAGGGCCCTACAATGAGCAGTTCTTC.

This chain links TRBV7-9 with TRBJ2-7; the D is unclear. The CDR3 length is 13 residues. Germline-derived CDR1 and CDR2 are SEHNR and FQNEAQ (reference sequence). The V gene lost 1 base and the J gene lost 1 base, with 5 bases spanning the gap. The CDR3 here is CASSLDSSYEQYF. DNA of the CDR3: TGTGCCAGCAGCTTAGACAGTTCCTACGAGCAGTACTTC.

The rearrangement links TRBV5-1 to TRBJ2-3; TRBD2 matches at 8 bases. Germline V CDR1 and CDR2: SGHRS, YFSETQ. This CDR3 contains 16 residues. Losses at the gene ends were 5 bases for V and 0 bases for J; bases not matched to a gene: 8. The CDR3: CASREIAGPSTDTQYF. CDR3 coding DNA: TGCGCCAGCAGGGAGATAGCGGGGCCTAGCACAGATACGCAGTATTTT.

The rearrangement joins TRBV5-1 to TRBJ2-5; maybe TRBD2 (5 bases). There are 14 residues in the CDR3. Germline V gene data show CDR1 as SGHRS and CDR2 as YFSETQ. V was pared by 4 bases and J by 7 bases, with 17 bases between. DNA for the CDR3: TGCGCCAGCAGCCCCAGCCGGGAAGCTCGGACCCAGTACTTC. It is translated as CASSPSREARTQYF.

The chain links TRBV6-6 to TRBJ2-7; a possible D gene is TRBD2 (6 bases). The CDR3 has 13 amino acids. V was trimmed by 7 bases and J by 0 bases, leaving 10 bases between them. Germline V gives CDR1 MNHNY, CDR2 SVGAGI (reference sequence). The CDR3 coding sequence is TGTGCCAGCATCGGAGGGAGCTCCTACGAGCAGTACTTC. It is translated as CASIGGSSYEQYF.

The chain carries TRBV7-6 and TRBJ1-2, with 7 bases matching TRBD1. Germline V CDR1 and CDR2: SGHVS, FNYEAQ. The CDR3 is 13 amino acids. V lost 4 bases, J lost 7 bases, and 6 bases stayed unmatched. For the CDR3, the DNA is TGTGCCAGCAGCTCAGGGGGAGCGAGTGGCTACACCTTC. Encoded protein: CASSSGGASGYTF.

The chain links TRBV7-3 to TRBJ2-3; 15 bases align to TRBD2. Germline V gene data show CDR1 as SGHTA and CDR2 as FQGTGA. The V and J ends lost 5 bases and 5 bases, in that order; junction bases with no gene match: 5. The CDR3 sequence is 16 residues long. CDR3 in DNA: TGTGCCAGCAGCGGATCGGGACTAGCGGGGGGAGATACGCAGTATTTT. It translates to CASSGSGLAGGDTQYF.

With regard to this clone: Different DNA sequences within this sample yield the same CDR3. The J gene is TRBJ1-1, the V gene TRBV6-1; D remains ambiguous. Germline loops: CDR1 MNHNS, CDR2 SASEGT. Trimming cost V 6 bases and J 1 base, with 9 bases left between them. The CDR3 loop spans 13 amino acids. In DNA form, the CDR3 reads TGTGCCAGCAGCTCCGGGAGGAACACTGAAGCTTTCTTT. This sequence encodes CASSSGRNTEAFF.

V usage is TRBV5-1 and J usage is TRBJ1-2; D is ambiguous. Trimming took off 2 bases at V and 6 bases at J, with 14 bases between the two ends. Germline assignment: CDR1 SGHRS and CDR2 YFSETQ. This CDR3 is built from 14 residues. CDR3 sequence: CASSLRHKLDGYTF. The CDR3 DNA reads TGCGCCAGCAGCTTAAGACATAAACTCGATGGCTACACCTTC.

J is TRBJ1-4 and V is TRBV9; D possibly corresponds to TRBD1 (5 bases). The CDR3 sequence is 14 residues long. Trimming took 3 bases from V and 2 from J, leaving 8 bases between them. Germline V gene data show CDR1 as SGDLS and CDR2 as YYNGEE. CDR3 nucleotides: TGTGCCAGCAGCGGGACAATTACTAATGAAAAACTGTTTTTT. This encodes CASSGTITNEKLFF.